The entry below gives a single T cell receptor (beta chain) sequence along with its context. V lost 5 bases and J lost 0, with 10 bases in between. The germline V gene encodes CDR1 MDHEN and CDR2 SYDVKM. The CDR3 extends over 14 amino acids. The record originates from a study of blood T cell repertoires in COVID-19. Data came from immunoSEQ multiplex PCR; TCRdb stores just in-frame clones and leaves some out. This table has 40,000 to 60,000 clones, 85% to 90% appearing once. This TCR came from a woman of 80 years or more with COVID-19, enrolled during active disease. The chain has TRBV28 and TRBJ1-1; D gene ambiguous. Sequencing input: peripheral blood. CDR3 DNA sequence: TGTGCCAGCAGTGTGCGACAACTGAACACTGAAGCTTTCTTT. This sequence encodes CASSVRQLNTEAFF. The complete variable domain, with remaining parts taken from reference TRBV28 and TRBJ1-1, reads DVKVTQSSRYLVKRTGEKVFLECVQDMDHENMFWYRQDPGLGLRLIYFSYDVKMKEKGDIPEGYSVSREKKERFSLILESASTNQTSMYLCASSVRQLNTEAFFGQGTRLTVV.